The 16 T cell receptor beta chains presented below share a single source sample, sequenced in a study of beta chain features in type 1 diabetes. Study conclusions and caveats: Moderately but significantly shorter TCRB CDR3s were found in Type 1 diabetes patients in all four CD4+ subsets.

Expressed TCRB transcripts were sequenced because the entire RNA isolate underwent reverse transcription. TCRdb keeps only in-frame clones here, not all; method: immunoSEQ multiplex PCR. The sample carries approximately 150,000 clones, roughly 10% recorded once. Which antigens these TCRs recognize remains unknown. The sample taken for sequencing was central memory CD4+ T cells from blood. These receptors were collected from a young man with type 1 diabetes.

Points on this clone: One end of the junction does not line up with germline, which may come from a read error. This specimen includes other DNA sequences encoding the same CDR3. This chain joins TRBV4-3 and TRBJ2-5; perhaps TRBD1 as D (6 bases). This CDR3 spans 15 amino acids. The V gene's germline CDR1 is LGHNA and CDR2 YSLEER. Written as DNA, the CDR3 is TGCGCCAGCAGCCATGTCCGGGACACCCAAGAGACCCAATACTTC. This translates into CASSHVRDTQETQYF.

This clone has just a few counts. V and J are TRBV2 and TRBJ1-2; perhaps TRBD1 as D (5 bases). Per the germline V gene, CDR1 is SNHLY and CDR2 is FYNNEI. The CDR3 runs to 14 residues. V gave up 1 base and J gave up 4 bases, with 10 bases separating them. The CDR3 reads CASSEVQGAYGYTF. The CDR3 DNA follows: TGTGCCAGCAGTGAAGTTCAAGGGGCCTATGGCTACACCTTC.

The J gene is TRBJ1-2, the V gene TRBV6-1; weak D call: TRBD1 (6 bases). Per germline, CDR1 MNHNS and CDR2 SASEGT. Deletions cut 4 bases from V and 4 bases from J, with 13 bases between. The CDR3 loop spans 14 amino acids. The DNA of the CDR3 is TGTGCCAGCAGTGTAAGCCAGGGGACCTATGGCTACACCTTC. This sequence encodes CASSVSQGTYGYTF.

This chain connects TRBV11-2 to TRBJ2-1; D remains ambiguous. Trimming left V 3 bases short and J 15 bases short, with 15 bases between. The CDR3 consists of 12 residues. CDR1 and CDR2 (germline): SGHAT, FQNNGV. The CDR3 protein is CASSFDSNSPFF. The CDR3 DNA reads TGTGCCAGCAGCTTTGACTCCAACTCCCCGTTCTTC.

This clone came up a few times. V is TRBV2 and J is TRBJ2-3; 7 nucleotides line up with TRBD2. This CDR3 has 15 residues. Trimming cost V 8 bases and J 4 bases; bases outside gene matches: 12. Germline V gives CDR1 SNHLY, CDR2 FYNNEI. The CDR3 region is CASGRRGVVADTQYF. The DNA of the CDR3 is TGTGCCAGCGGCCGTCGGGGGGTAGTTGCAGATACGCAGTATTTT.

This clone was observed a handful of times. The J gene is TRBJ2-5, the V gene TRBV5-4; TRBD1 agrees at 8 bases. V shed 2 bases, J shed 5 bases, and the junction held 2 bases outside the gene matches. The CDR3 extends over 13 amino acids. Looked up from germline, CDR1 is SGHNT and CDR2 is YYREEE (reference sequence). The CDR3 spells CASSFRTGETQYF. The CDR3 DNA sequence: TGTGCCAGCAGCTTCCGGACAGGGGAGACCCAGTACTTC. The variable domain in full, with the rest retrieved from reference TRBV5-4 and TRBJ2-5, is ETGVTQSPTHLIKTRGQQVTLRCSSQSGHNTVSWYQQALGQGPQFIFQYYREEENGRGNFPPRFSGLQFPNYSSELNVNALELDDSALYLCASSFRTGETQYFGPGTRLLVL.

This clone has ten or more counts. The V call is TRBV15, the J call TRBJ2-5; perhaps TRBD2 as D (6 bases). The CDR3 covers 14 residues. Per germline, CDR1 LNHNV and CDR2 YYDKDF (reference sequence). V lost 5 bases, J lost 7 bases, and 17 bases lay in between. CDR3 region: CATSGGEAGGTQYF. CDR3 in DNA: TGTGCCACCAGCGGAGGGGAGGCCGGGGGGACCCAGTACTTC.

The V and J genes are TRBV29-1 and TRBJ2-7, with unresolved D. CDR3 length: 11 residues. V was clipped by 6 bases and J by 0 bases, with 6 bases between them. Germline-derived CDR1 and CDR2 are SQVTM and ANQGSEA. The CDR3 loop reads CSVQISYEQYF. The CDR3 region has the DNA TGCAGCGTACAGATCTCCTACGAGCAGTACTTC.

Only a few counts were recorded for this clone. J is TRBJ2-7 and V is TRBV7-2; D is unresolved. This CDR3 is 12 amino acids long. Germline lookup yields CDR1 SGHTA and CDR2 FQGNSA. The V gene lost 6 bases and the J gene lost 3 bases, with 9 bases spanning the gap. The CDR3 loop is CASSKQDYEQYF. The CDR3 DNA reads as TGTGCCAGCAGTAAACAAGACTACGAGCAGTACTTC.

CDR3 DNA: TGTGCCAGCAGCTTATTTGGTGGGCTCGATTCACCCCTCCACTTT. Translating it yields CASSLFGGLDSPLHF. The chain couples TRBV11-2 to TRBJ1-6, with D unresolved. The CDR3 spans 15 residues. Germline CDR1 is SGHAT and CDR2 is FQNNGV. Trimming removed 2 bases from V and 8 bases from J, with 13 bases in between.

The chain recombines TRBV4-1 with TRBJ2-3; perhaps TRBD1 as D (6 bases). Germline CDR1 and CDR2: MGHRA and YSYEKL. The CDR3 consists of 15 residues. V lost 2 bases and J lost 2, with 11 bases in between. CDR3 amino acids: CASSQQQGFTDTQYF. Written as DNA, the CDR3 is TGCGCCAGCAGCCAACAACAGGGATTCACAGATACGCAGTATTTT.

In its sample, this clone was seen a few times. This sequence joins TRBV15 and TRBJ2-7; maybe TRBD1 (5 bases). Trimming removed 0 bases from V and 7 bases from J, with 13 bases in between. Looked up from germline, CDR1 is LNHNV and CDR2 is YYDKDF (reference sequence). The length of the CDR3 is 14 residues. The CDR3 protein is CATSRDQGFGEQYF. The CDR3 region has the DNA TGTGCCACCAGCAGAGATCAGGGATTCGGAGAGCAGTACTTC.

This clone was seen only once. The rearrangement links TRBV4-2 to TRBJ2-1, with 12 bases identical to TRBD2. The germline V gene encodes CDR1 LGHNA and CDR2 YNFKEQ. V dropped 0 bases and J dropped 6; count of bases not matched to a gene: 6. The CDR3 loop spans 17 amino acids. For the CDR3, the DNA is TGTGCCAGCAGCCAAGAGACCACTAGCGGGGGGCGCAATGAGCAGTTCTTC. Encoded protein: CASSQETTSGGRNEQFF.

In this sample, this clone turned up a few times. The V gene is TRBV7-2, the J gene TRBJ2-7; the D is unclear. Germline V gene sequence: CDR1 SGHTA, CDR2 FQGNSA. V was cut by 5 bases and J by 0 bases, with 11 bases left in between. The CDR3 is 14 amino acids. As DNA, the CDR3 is TGTGCCAGCAGCCCCCCTTCGAGCTCCTACGAGCAGTACTTC. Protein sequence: CASSPPSSSYEQYF.

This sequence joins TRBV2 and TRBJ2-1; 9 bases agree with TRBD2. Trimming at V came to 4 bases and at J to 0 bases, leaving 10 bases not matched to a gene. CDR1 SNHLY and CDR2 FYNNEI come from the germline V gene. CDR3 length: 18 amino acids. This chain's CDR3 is CASSGLAGETSSYNEQFF. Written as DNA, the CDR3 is TGTGCCAGCAGTGGGTTAGCGGGGGAGACGAGCTCCTACAATGAGCAGTTCTTC.

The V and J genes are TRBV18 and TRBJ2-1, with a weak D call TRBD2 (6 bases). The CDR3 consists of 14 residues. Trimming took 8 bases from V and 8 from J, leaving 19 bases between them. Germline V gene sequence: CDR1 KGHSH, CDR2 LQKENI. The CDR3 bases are TGTGCCAGCACTAGGGCCGGAGGGGAGGATGAGCAGTTCTTC. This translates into CASTRAGGEDEQFF.